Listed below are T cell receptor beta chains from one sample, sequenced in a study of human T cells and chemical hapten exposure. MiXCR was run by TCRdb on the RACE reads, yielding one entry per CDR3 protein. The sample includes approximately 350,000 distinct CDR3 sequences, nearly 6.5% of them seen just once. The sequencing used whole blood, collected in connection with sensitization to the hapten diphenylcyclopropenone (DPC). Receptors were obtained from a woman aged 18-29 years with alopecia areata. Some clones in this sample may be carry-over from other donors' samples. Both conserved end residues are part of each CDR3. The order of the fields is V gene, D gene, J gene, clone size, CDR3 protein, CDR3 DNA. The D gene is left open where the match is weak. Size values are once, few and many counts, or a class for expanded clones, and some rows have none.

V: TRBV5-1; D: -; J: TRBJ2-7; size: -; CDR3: CVSSLNEHEQYF; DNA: TGCGTCAGCAGCTTGAATGAACACGAGCAGTACTTC
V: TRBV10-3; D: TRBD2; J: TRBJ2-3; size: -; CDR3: CAISDSLAGPPGTQYF; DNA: TGTGCCATCAGTGATTCCCTAGCGGGGCCTCCAGGTACGCAGTATTTT
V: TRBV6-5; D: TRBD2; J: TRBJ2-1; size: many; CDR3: CASSRGLVVDEQFF; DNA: TGTGCCAGCAGTCGCGGACTAGTTGTGGATGAGCAGTTCTTC
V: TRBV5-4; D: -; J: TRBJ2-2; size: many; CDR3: CASSFRGSANTGELFF; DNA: TGTGCCAGCAGCTTTAGGGGCTCAGCGAACACCGGGGAGCTGTTTTTT
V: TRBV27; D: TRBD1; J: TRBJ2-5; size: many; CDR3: CASSYRGRETQYF; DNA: TGTGCCAGCAGTTACAGGGGGCGAGAGACCCAGTACTTC
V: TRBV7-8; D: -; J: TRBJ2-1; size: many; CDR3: CASSLGRDSYNEQFF; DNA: TGTGCCAGCTCCCTAGGCAGGGACTCCTACAATGAGCAGTTCTTC
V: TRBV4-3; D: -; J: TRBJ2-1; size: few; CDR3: CASSLSTGEGLNEQFF; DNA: TGCGCCAGCAGCCTGAGTACTGGGGAAGGCCTCAATGAGCAGTTCTTC
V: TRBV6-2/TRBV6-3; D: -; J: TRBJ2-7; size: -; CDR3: CASSYSPDRAYEQYF; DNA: TGTGCCAGCAGTTACTCTCCGGACAGAGCCTACGAGCAGTACTTC
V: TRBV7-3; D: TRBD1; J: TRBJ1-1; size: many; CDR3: CASSPRGQGLTEAFF; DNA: TGTGCCAGCAGCCCCCGCGGACAGGGACTCACTGAAGCTTTCTTT
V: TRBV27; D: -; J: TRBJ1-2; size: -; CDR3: CASSSLGRWHSGYTF; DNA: TGTGCCAGCAGTAGCTTGGGTCGGTGGCATAGCGGCTACACCTTC
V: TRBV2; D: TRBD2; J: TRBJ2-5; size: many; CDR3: CASSVGGGETQYF; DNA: TGTGCCAGCAGTGTCGGCGGGGGAGAGACCCAGTACTTC
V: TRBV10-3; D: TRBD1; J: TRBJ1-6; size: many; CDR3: CAINPGQGDSPLHF; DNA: TGTGCCATCAATCCGGGACAGGGGGACTCACCCCTCCACTTT
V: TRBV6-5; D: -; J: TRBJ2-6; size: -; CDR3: CATHRAPGANVLTF; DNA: TGTGCCACTCACCGGGCCCCAGGGGCCAACGTCCTGACTTTC
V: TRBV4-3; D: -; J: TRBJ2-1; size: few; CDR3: CASSQAPEGGKREQFF; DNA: TGCGCCAGCAGCCAAGCTCCTGAGGGGGGCAAAAGGGAGCAGTTCTTC
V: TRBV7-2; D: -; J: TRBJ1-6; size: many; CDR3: CASSSWAPNSPLHF; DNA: TGTGCCAGCAGCTCCTGGGCCCCTAATTCACCCCTCCACTTT
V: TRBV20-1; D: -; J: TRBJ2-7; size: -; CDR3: CSAQELGVRYEQYF; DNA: TGCAGTGCCCAAGAACTAGGGGTTAGGTACGAGCAGTACTTC
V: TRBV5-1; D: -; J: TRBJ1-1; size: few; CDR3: CASSNVQGNTEAFF; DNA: TGCGCCAGCAGTAATGTACAGGGGAACACTGAAGCTTTCTTT
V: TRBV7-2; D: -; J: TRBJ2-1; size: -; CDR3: CASSSQGVLVNNEQFF; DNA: TGTGCCAGCAGCTCCCAGGGAGTTTTGGTTAACAATGAGCAGTTCTTC
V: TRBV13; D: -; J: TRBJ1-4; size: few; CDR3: CASSLRQKNEKLFF; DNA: TGTGCCAGCAGCTTAAGGCAGAAGAATGAAAAACTGTTTTTT
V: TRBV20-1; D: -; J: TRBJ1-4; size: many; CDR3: CSAPRGNGEKLFF; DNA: TGCAGTGCCCCGAGGGGCAATGGTGAAAAACTGTTTTTT
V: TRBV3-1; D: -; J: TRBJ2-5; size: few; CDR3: CASSTWIQETQYF; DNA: TGTGCCAGCAGTACCTGGATCCAAGAGACCCAGTACTTC
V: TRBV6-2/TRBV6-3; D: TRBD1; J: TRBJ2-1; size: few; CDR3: CASSQTGGAYNEQFF; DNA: TGTGCCAGCAGTCAAACAGGGGGCGCATACAATGAGCAGTTCTTC
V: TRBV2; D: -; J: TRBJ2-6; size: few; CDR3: CASSDSAGASSGANVLTF; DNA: TGTGCCAGCAGTGATTCGGCAGGTGCCTCCTCTGGGGCCAACGTCCTGACTTTC
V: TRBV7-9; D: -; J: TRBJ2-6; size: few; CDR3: CASSLVGFGANVLTF; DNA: TGTGCCAGCAGCTTAGTCGGCTTCGGGGCCAACGTCCTGACTTTC
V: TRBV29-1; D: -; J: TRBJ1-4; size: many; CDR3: CSVWGPLNEKLFF; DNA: TGCAGCGTTTGGGGACCGCTCAATGAAAAACTGTTTTTT
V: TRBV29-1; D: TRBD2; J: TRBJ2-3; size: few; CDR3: CSARLAASDTQYF; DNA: TGCAGCGCGAGGCTAGCGGCCTCAGATACGCAGTATTTT
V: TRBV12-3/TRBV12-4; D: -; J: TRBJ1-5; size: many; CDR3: CASSLGAPGNQPQHF; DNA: TGTGCCAGCAGTTTAGGCGCCCCTGGCAATCAGCCCCAGCATTTT
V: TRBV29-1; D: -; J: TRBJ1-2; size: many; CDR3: CSVLADVSEGYGYTF; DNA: TGCAGCGTTCTTGCTGATGTTTCCGAGGGCTATGGCTACACCTTC
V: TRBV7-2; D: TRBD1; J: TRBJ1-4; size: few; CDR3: CASSFKRVPGQGDEKLFF; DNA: TGTGCCAGCAGCTTTAAAAGGGTCCCAGGACAGGGGGATGAAAAACTGTTTTTT